The rows below give T cell receptor beta chains drawn from one sample of a study of shared clonotypes between healthy human individuals. Measured with immunoSEQ multiplex PCR; TCRdb has only the in-frame clones, and not every one. The sample holds about 750,000 clones, roughly 92% seen once. Sequencing was performed on naive CD8+ T cells sorted from blood. The receptors stem from a man aged 25 to 40 in good health. CDR3s include the opening cysteine and the closing phenylalanine or tryptophan. Each record gives: J gene, clone size, D gene, V gene, CDR3 DNA, CDR3 protein. A D gene is named only where the DNA matches it firmly. The size of a clone is reported for some rows only, either as once, few or many, or as a class for expanded clones.

TRBJ2-5	NA	NA	TRBV7-9	TGTGCCAGCAGCTTATCCCATAATTGGGCACAGACCCAGTACTTC	CASSLSHNWAQTQYF
TRBJ2-3	NA	TRBD2	TRBV28	TGTGCCAGCAGTACCGGGACTAGCCCGGAGGAAGATACGCAGTATTTT	CASSTGTSPEEDTQYF
TRBJ2-5	NA	NA	TRBV7-9	TGTGCCAGCAGCTTAGCGGACGGCAAGCAAGAGACCCAGTACTTC	CASSLADGKQETQYF
TRBJ1-5	NA	TRBD1	TRBV6-1	TGTGCCAGCATGGGGACAGGCACTCAGCCCCAGCATTTT	CASMGTGTQPQHF
TRBJ2-2	once	TRBD1	TRBV7-3	TGTGCCAGCAGCACCGGGACAGGGGTCGGGGAGCTGTTTTTT	CASSTGTGVGELFF
TRBJ2-3	NA	NA	TRBV5-1	TGCGCCAGCGCCCTGATCGGTAGCACAGATACGCAGTATTTT	CASALIGSTDTQYF
TRBJ1-1	NA	TRBD1	TRBV30	TGTGCCTGGAGTGTTTTTCAGGGGGGGACTGAAGCTTTCTTT	CAWSVFQGGTEAFF
TRBJ2-5	NA	NA	TRBV5-6	TGTGCCAGCACTACTGGGGGAGAGACCCAGTACTTC	CASTTGGETQYF
TRBJ2-5	NA	TRBD2	TRBV19	TGTGCCAGTAGTGCCGGGACTAGCGGTCGGGAGACCCAGTACTTC	CASSAGTSGRETQYF
TRBJ2-3	NA	NA	TRBV5-1	TGCGCCAGCAGCTTGGAACAGGACACAGATACGCAGTATTTT	CASSLEQDTDTQYF
TRBJ2-2	NA	TRBD1	TRBV27	TGTGCCGGTCGAGCTACCGCGGGACAGGGGCCGAACACCGGGGAGCTGTTTTTT	CAGRATAGQGPNTGELFF
TRBJ2-7	NA	NA	TRBV6-1	TGTGCCAGCAGGGACGATACCTACGAGCAGTACTTC	CASRDDTYEQYF
TRBJ2-1	NA	NA	TRBV14	TGTGCCAGCAGCCAAGATCAGGGCTCCTACAATGAGCAGTTCTTC	CASSQDQGSYNEQFF
TRBJ2-5	NA	NA	TRBV5-8	TGTGCCAGCAGCTTAAGCCGGGACTGGGGCCAAGAGACCCAGTACTTC	CASSLSRDWGQETQYF
TRBJ1-5	few	NA	TRBV2	TGTGCCAGCAGCGAGCTCCAATGGACGGACAATCAGCCCCAGCATTTT	CASSELQWTDNQPQHF
TRBJ2-7	NA	NA	TRBV5-5	TGTGCCAGCAGCTTAGCTGGGGATTCCCCCGGGGAGCAGTACTTC	CASSLAGDSPGEQYF
TRBJ1-5	NA	NA	TRBV5-5	TGTGCCAGCAGCTTGGGGTTACGGAAAGGGGGCAATCAGCCCCAGCATTTT	CASSLGLRKGGNQPQHF
TRBJ1-2	NA	TRBD1	TRBV5-5	TGTGCCAGCAGCCGCGGGACAGTTGAAGGCTACACCTTC	CASSRGTVEGYTF
TRBJ2-7	NA	TRBD2	TRBV7-9	TGTGCCAGCAGCTCCCCACTAGCGGTTAAATCCTACGAGCAGTACTTC	CASSSPLAVKSYEQYF
TRBJ2-6	NA	NA	TRBV4-1	TGCGCCAGCAGCCAAGAAGGCCCGGGGGCTGGGGCCAACGTCCTGACTTTC	CASSQEGPGAGANVLTF
TRBJ2-5	NA	TRBD2	TRBV7-3	TGTGCCAGCAGCTACAGGACTAGCAGCAACCAAGAGACCCAGTACTTC	CASSYRTSSNQETQYF
TRBJ2-7	NA	NA	TRBV21-1	TGTGCCAGCACTTGCCCGGGACGGCTCTCCTACGAGCAGTACTTC	CASTCPGRLSYEQYF
TRBJ1-1	NA	TRBD1	TRBV19	TGTGCCAGTAGCGCCGGGACAGGGACCTTCCACACTGAAGCTTTCTTT	CASSAGTGTFHTEAFF
TRBJ1-1	once	NA	TRBV6-5	TGTGCCAGCAGTTACGGAGTAAACAGGGACACTGAAGCTTTCTTT	CASSYGVNRDTEAFF
TRBJ1-1	once	NA	TRBV4-1	TGCGCCAGCAGCCTGAAGTGGACGGGTAACACTGAAGCTTTCTTT	CASSLKWTGNTEAFF
TRBJ2-1	NA	NA	TRBV7-3	TGTGCCAGCAGCTTAATCGGGTCCGCCGGAGGGAATGAGCAGTTCTTC	CASSLIGSAGGNEQFF
TRBJ2-7	NA	TRBD2	TRBV10-2	TGCGCCAGCAGTCAGTCTAGCGGGACCTACGAGCAGTACTTC	CASSQSSGTYEQYF
TRBJ2-7	NA	TRBD1	TRBV7-8	TGTGCCAGCAGCTTAGTCGGGACAGGGGAAATGGCCTACGAGCAGTACTTC	CASSLVGTGEMAYEQYF
TRBJ2-1	NA	TRBD2	TRBV11-3	TGTGCCAGCAGCCCAGGACTAGCGGGAGGGGAGAGAGATGAGCAGTTCTTC	CASSPGLAGGERDEQFF
TRBJ1-5	NA	NA	TRBV19	TGTGCCAGTAGTAGTTGGTCAGGGGACCGTCAGCCCCAGCATTTT	CASSSWSGDRQPQHF
TRBJ1-1	NA	NA	TRBV27	TGTGCCAGCAGAGGACAGCCGATGAACACTGAAGCTTTCTTT	CASRGQPMNTEAFF
TRBJ2-7	NA	NA	TRBV7-2	TGTGCCAGCAGCCCATTTCCCCACTACGAGCAGTACTTC	CASSPFPHYEQYF
TRBJ2-2	NA	NA	TRBV20-1	TGCAGTGCTAAAACAGGGGGGGAGCTGTTTTTT	CSAKTGGELFF
TRBJ2-7	NA	NA	TRBV4-1	TGCGCCAGCAGCCAAGGGTTAGCCAACTACGAGCAGTACTTC	CASSQGLANYEQYF
TRBJ2-3	NA	NA	TRBV27	TGTGCCAGCAGTTTTCTGCCTAGCACAGATACGCAGTATTTT	CASSFLPSTDTQYF
TRBJ2-1	NA	TRBD1	TRBV10-3	TGTGCCATCAGTGAGTCACCGGGACAGGATGGTGTCGATGAGCAGTTCTTC	CAISESPGQDGVDEQFF
TRBJ2-7	once	NA	TRBV30	TGTGCCTGGAGTACCACGGCCTTGGCCTACGAGCAGTACTTC	CAWSTTALAYEQYF
TRBJ2-6	NA	NA	TRBV6-6	TGTGCCAGCTCTCCCGGGTCTGGGGCCAACGTCCTGACTTTC	CASSPGSGANVLTF
TRBJ2-5	NA	TRBD2	TRBV7-6	TGTGCCAGCAGCTCGGGACTAGCGGGTCAAGAGACCCAGTACTTC	CASSSGLAGQETQYF
TRBJ2-5	NA	NA	TRBV29-1	TGCAGCGTTATCACAGCCGTCCAAGAGACCCAGTACTTC	CSVITAVQETQYF
TRBJ1-5	NA	NA	TRBV27	TGTGCCAGCAGTTTACACGGATATAGCAATCAGCCCCAGCATTTT	CASSLHGYSNQPQHF
TRBJ2-2	NA	NA	TRBV15	TGTGCCACCAGTACGGAATTTCCCACCGGGGAGCTGTTTTTT	CATSTEFPTGELFF
TRBJ2-7	NA	NA	TRBV5-1	TGCGCCAGCAGTCAGGCGCCCTCCTACGAGCAGTACTTC	CASSQAPSYEQYF
TRBJ1-5	once	TRBD1	TRBV28	TGTGCCAGCAGTCCAGGGGGCAGCTCTGGACAGCCCCAGCATTTT	CASSPGGSSGQPQHF
TRBJ2-7	NA	NA	TRBV30	TGTGCCTGGAAGAGTACTAGCTTGCCCTACTCCTACGAGCAGTACTTC	CAWKSTSLPYSYEQYF
TRBJ2-7	few	NA	TRBV28	TGTGCCAGCAGCCACATCACCTACGAGCAGTACTTC	CASSHITYEQYF
TRBJ2-1	NA	TRBD2	TRBV10-3	TGTGCCGTCGGGCGGGAGAACTACAATGAGCAGTTCTTC	CAVGRENYNEQFF
TRBJ2-5	NA	NA	TRBV9	TGTGCCAGCAGCTCAATGAGGGGAGAAGAGACCCAGTACTTC	CASSSMRGEETQYF
TRBJ1-1	once	TRBD1	TRBV6-5	TGTGCCAGCAAGCAGGGGGCTGGCACTGAAGCTTTCTTT	CASKQGAGTEAFF